This TCR beta chain was profiled in a study of CD8 T cells in Susac syndrome. Random hexamers were used to reverse transcribe an amount of roughly 0.5 to 1 ug RNA. TCRdb recomputed calls from the immunoSEQ multiplex PCR reads with MiXCR, one row per CDR3 protein. Counted here are approximately 120,000 distinct CDR3 sequences, less than 97% occurring once; the ten biggest clones make up 0.096%. Sequenced input: CD4+ T cells from PBMCs. The receptor was isolated from a human donor in good health.

CDR3 residues: CSATTGINQPQHF. As DNA, the CDR3 is TGCAGTGCTACGACAGGGATCAATCAGCCCCAGCATTTT. The V and J genes are TRBV20-1 and TRBJ1-5, with TRBD1 identical over 7 bases. CDR1 and CDR2 from the germline V gene are DFQATT and SNEGSKA (reference sequence). The CDR3 is made up of 13 amino acids. V lost 4 bases, J lost 3 bases, and 3 bases stayed unmatched.